These T cell receptor beta chains were read from a single sample in a study of technical replicates of blood from a few donors. Only in-frame clones appear in the TCRdb table, and some are missing; sequencing was by immunoSEQ multiplex PCR. The sample has tens of thousands of clones; about 92% are singletons. The source material was PBMCs. The source of these receptors is a human donor in good health. Some clones in this sample may be carry-over from other donors' samples. Each CDR3 is given without its conserved first and last residue.

ASSQSSAKTAMNTEAF	TRBV23-1	TRBJ1-1
ASSEGSGPGYGYT	TRBV6-1	TRBJ1-2
ASSLGAGDKKSYNEQF	TRBV7-7	TRBJ2-1
ASTFTSGGAVETQY	TRBV2	TRBJ2-5
ASSLEANSLYEQY	TRBV5-1	TRBJ2-7
ASSVAWTGHDYGYT	TRBV9	TRBJ1-2
ASSDSAANTGELF	TRBV5-6	TRBJ2-2
ASSFAGGRETQY	TRBV27	TRBJ2-5
ASSHPNLQTDEAF	TRBV4-1	TRBJ1-1
ASSKQGAGLEQY	TRBV25-1	TRBJ2-7
ASSDTAGGHTDTQY	TRBV6-4	TRBJ2-3
ASSPRTGSGTGELF	TRBV18	TRBJ2-2
ASSGGWSGRLDEQY	TRBV6-1	TRBJ2-7